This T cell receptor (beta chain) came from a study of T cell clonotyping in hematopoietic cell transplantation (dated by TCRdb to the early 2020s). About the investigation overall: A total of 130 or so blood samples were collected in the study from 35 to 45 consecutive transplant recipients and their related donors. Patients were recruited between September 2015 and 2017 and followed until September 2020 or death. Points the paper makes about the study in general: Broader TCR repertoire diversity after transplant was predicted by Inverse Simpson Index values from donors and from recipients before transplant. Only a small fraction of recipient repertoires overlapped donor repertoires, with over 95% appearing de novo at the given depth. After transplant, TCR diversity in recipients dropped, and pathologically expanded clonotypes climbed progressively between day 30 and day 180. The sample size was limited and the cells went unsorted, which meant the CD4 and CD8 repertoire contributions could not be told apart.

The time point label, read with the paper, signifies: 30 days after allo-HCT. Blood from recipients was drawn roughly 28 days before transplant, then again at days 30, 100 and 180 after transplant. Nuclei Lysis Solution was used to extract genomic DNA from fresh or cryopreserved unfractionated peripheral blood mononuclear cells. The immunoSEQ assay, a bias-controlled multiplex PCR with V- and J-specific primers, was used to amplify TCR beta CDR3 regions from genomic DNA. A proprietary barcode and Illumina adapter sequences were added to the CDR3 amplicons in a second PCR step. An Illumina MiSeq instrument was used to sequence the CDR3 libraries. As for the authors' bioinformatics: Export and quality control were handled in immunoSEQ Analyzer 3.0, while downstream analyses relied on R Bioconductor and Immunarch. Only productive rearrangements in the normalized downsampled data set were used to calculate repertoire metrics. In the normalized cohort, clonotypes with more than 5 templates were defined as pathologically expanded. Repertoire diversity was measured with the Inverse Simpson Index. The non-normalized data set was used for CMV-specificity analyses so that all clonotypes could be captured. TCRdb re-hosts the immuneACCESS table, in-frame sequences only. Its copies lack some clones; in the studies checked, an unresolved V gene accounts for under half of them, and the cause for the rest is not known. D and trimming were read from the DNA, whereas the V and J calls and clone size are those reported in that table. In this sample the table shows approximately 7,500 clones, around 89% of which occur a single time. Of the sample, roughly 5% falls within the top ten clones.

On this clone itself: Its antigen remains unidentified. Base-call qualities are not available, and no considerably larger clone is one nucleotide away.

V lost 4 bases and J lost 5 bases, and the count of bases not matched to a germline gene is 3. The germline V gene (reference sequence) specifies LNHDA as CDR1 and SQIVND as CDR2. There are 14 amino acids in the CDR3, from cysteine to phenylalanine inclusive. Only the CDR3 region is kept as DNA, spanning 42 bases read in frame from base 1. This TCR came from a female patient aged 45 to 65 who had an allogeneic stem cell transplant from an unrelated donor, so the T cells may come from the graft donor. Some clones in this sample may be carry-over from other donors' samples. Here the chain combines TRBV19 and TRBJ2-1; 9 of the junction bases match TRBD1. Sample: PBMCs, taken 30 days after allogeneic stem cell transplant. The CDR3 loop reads CASSSGTGNNEQFF. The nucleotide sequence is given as TGTGCCAGTAGTAGCGGGACAGGGAACAATGAGCAGTTCTTC.